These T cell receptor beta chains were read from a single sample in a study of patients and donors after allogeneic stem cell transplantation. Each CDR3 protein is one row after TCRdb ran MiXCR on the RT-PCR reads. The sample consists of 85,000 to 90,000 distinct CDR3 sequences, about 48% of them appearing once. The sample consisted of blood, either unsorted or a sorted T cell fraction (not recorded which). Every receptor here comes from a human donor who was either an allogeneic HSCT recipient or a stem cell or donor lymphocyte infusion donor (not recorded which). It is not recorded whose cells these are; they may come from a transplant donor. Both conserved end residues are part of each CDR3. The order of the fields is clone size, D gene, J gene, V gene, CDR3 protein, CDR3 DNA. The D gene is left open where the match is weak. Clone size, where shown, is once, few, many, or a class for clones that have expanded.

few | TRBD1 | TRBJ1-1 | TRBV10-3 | CAISDRGPEAFF | TGTGCCATCAGTGACAGGGGGCCTGAAGCTTTCTTT
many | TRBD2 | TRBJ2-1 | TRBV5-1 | CASSLADGGRHNEQFF | TGCGCCAGCAGCTTGGCCGATGGCGGGAGGCACAATGAGCAGTTCTTC
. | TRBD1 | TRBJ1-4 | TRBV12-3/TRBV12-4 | CASRTQGATNEKLFF | TGTGCCAGCAGGACCCAGGGGGCAACTAATGAAAAACTGTTTTTT
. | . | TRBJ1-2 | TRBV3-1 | CASIVADSLYGYTF | TGTGCCAGCATAGTCGCTGACTCCCTCTATGGCTACACCTTC
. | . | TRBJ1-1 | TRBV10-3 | CAISGPGGHRQNTEAFF | TGTGCCATCAGCGGCCCCGGGGGACATCGCCAGAACACTGAAGCTTTCTTT
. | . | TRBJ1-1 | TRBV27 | CASSLTPEMNTEAFF | TGTGCCAGCAGTTTAACCCCCGAGATGAACACTGAAGCTTTCTTT
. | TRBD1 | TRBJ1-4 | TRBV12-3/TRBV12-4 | CASSLGLAPGQINEKLFF | TGTGCCAGCAGTTTGGGGCTCGCTCCGGGACAGATTAATGAAAAACTGTTTTTT
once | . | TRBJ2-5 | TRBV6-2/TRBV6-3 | CASSSLTGWKRETQYF | TGTGCCAGCAGTTCGCTCACAGGTTGGAAAAGGGAGACCCAGTACTTC
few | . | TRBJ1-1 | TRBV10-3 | CAISGDTEAFF | TGTGCCATCAGTGGGGACACTGAAGCTTTCTTT
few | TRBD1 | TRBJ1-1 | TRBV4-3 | CASTQGGNTEAFF | TGCGCCAGCACCCAGGGGGGGAACACTGAAGCTTTCTTT
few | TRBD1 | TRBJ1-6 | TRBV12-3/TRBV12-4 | CASTGQAANSPLHF | TGTGCCAGCACTGGACAGGCAGCTAATTCACCCCTCCACTTT
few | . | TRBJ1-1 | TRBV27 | CASSFLGGKATEAFF | TGTGCCAGCAGTTTTCTCGGGGGGAAAGCCACTGAAGCTTTCTTT
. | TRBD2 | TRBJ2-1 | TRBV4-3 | CASSQDLGSGRGYNEQFF | TGCGCCAGCAGCCAAGATCTGGGTAGCGGGAGGGGGTACAATGAGCAGTTCTTC
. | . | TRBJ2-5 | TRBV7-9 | CASSSYPRQETQYF | TGTGCCAGCAGCTCCTATCCGCGGCAAGAGACCCAGTACTTC
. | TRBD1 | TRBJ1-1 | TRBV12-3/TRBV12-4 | CASSAEDRRNTEAFF | TGTGCCAGCAGTGCTGAGGACAGGAGAAACACTGAAGCTTTCTTT
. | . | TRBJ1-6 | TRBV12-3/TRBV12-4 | CASSTKGNSPLHF | TGTGCCAGCAGTACAAAAGGGAATTCACCCCTCCACTTT
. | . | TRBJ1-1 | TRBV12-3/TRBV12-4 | CASIPDRNTEAFF | TGTGCCAGCATCCCGGACAGGAACACTGAAGCTTTCTTT
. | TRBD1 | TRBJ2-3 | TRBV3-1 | CASSSQGAYTQYF | TGTGCCAGCAGCTCCCAGGGGGCCTATACGCAGTATTTT
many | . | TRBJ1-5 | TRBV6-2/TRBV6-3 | CASSYARLGNQPQHF | TGTGCCAGCAGTTACGCCAGACTTGGGAATCAGCCCCAGCATTTT
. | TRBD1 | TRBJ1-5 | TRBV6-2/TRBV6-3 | CASSWGPGQGQPQHF | TGTGCCAGCAGTTGGGGGCCGGGACAGGGACAGCCCCAGCATTTT
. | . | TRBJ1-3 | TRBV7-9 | CASSLNPSGNTIYF | TGTGCCAGCAGCTTAAATCCTTCTGGAAACACCATATATTTT
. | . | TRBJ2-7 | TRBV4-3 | CASSQELGTFSYEQYF | TGCGCCAGCAGCCAAGAGCTAGGGACTTTCTCCTACGAGCAGTACTTC
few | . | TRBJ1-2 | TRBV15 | CATSRELGNVYGYTF | TGTGCCACCAGCAGAGAGCTGGGTAATGTCTATGGCTACACCTTC
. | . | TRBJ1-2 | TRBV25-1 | CATRIAYYGYTF | TGTGCCACCCGGATAGCCTACTATGGCTACACCTTC
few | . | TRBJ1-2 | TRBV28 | CASNPSRQGNYGYTF | TGTGCCAGCAACCCATCCCGGCAGGGCAACTATGGCTACACCTTC
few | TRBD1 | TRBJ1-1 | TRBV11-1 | CASRSPGTVDEAFF | TGTGCCAGCAGAAGTCCCGGGACAGTCGATGAAGCTTTCTTT